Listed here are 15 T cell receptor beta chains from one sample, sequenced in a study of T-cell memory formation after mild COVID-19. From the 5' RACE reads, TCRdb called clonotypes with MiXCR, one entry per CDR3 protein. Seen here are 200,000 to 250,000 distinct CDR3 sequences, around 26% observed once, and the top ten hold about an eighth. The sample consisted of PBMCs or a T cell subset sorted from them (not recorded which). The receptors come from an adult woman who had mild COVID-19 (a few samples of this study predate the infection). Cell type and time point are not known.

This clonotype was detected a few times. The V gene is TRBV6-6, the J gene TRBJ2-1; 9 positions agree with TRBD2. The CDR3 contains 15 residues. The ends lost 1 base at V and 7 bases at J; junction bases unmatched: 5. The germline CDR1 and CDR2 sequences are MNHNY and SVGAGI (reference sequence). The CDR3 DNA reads TGTGCCAGCAGTTACTTTAGCGGGAGTCTAAATGAGCAGTTCTTC. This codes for CASSYFSGSLNEQFF.

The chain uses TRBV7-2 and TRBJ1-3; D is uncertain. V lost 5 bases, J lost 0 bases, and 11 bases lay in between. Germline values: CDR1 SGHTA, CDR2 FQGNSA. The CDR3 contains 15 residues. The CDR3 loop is CASSPRRDSGNTIYF. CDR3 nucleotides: TGTGCCAGCAGCCCCCGACGGGACTCTGGAAACACCATATATTTT.

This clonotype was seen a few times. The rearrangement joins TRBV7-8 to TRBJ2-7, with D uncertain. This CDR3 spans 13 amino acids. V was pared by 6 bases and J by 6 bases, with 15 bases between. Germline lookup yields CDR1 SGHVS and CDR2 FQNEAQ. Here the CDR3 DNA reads TGTGCCAGCAGACCCGAGCAATTCGGCGAGCAGTACTTC. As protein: CASRPEQFGEQYF.

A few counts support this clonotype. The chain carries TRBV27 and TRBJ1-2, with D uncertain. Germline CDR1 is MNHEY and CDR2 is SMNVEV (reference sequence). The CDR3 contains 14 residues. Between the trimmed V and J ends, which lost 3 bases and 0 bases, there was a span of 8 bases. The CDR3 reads CASSFSMTNYGYTF. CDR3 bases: TGTGCCAGCAGTTTTTCCATGACTAACTATGGCTACACCTTC.

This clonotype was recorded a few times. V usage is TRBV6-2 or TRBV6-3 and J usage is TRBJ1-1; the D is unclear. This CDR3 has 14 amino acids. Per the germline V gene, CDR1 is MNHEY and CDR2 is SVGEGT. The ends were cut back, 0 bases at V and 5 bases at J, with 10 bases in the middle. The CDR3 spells CASSYSRARTEAFF. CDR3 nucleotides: TGTGCCAGCAGTTACTCCCGGGCACGAACTGAAGCTTTCTTT.

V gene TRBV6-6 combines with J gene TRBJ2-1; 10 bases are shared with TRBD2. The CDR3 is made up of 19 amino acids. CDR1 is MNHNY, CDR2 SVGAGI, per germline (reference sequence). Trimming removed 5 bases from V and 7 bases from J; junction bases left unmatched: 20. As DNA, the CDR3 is TGTGCCAGCAGTCCCGGGGGGGCTAGCGGGAGTGGAGTCCGTAATGAGCAGTTCTTC. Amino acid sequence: CASSPGGASGSGVRNEQFF.

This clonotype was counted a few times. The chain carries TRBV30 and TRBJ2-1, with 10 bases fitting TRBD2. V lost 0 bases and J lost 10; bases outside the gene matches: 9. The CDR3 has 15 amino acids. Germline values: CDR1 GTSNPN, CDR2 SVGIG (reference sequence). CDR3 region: CAWSVTSGGAREQFF. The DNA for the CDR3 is TGTGCCTGGAGTGTAACAAGCGGGGGGGCCAGAGAGCAGTTCTTC.

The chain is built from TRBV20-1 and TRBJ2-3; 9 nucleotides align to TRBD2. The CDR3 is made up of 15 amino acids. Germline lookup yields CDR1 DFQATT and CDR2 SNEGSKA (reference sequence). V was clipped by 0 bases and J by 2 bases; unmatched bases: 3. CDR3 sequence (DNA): TGCAGTGCTAGAGATCCTAGCGGGGTCACAGATACGCAGTATTTT. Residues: CSARDPSGVTDTQYF.

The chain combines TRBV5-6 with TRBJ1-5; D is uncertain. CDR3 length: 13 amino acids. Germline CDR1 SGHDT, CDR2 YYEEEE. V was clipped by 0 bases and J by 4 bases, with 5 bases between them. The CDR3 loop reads CASSLGYNQPQHF. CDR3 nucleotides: TGTGCCAGCAGCTTGGGTTATAATCAGCCCCAGCATTTT.

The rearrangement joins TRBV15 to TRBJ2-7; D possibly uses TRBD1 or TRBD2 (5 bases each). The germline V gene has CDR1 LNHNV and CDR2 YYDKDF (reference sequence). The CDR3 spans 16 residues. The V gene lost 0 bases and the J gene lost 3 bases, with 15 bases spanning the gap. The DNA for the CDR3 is TGTGCCACCAGCAGAGAGAGGGACCTCCGGAACTACGAGCAGTACTTC. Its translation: CATSRERDLRNYEQYF.

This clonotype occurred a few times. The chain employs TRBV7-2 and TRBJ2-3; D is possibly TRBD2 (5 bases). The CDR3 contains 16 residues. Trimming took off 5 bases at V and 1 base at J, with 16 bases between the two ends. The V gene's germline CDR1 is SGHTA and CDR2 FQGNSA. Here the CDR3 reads CASSPQRRTRTDTQYF. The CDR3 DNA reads TGTGCCAGCAGCCCCCAGCGGAGAACCCGCACAGATACGCAGTATTTT.

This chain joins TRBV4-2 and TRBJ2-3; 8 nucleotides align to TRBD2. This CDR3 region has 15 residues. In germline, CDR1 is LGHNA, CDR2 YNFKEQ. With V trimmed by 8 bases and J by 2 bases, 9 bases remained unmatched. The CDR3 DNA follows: TGTGCCAGCTCCTGGATACTAGCGGACACAGATACGCAGTATTTT. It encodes CASSWILADTDTQYF.

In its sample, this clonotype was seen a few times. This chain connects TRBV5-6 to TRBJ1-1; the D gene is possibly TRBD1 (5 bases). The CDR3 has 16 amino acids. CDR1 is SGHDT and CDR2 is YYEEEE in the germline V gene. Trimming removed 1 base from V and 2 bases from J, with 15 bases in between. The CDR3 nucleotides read TGTGCCAGCAGCTTGCAGGAGGGGCGGCTAAACACTGAAGCTTTCTTT. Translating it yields CASSLQEGRLNTEAFF.

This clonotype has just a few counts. CDR3 loop: CASATGTASYEQYF. The CDR3 DNA sequence: TGTGCCAGCGCAACCGGGACAGCCTCCTACGAGCAGTACTTC. The V gene is TRBV27, the J gene TRBJ2-7; TRBD1 matches 7 bases. The germline gives CDR1 MNHEY, CDR2 SMNVEV (reference sequence). The CDR3 contains 14 residues. Trimming removed 8 bases from V and 0 bases from J; junction bases left unmatched: 7.

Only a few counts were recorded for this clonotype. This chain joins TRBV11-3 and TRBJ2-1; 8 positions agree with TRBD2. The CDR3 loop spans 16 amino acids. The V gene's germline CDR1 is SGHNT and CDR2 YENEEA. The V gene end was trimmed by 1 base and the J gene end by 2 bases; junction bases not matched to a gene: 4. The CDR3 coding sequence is TGTGCCAGCAGCTTAGCGGGAGGGAGACCCTACAATGAGCAGTTCTTC. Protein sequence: CASSLAGGRPYNEQFF.